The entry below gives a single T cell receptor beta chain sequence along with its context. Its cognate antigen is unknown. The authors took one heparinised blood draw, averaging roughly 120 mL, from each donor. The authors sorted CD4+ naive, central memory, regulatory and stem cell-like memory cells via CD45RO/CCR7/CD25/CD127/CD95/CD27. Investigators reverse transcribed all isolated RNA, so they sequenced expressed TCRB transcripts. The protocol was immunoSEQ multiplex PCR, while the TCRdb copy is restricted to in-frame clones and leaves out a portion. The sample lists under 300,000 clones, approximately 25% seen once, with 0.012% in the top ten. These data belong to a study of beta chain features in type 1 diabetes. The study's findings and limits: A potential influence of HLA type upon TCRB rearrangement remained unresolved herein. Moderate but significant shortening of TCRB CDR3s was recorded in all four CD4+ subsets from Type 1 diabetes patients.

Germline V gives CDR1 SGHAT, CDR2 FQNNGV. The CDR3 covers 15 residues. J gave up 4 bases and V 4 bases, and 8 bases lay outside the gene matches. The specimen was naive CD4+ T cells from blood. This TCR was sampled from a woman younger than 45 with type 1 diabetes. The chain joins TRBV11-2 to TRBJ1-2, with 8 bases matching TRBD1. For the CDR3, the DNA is TGTGCCAGCAGCTCTCAAATACAGGGGGTCTATGGCTACACCTTC. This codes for CASSSQIQGVYGYTF.